Reported below is one T cell receptor beta chain. Its antigen is unidentified. The length of the CDR3 is 15 residues. Germline lookup yields CDR1 SQVTM and CDR2 ANQGSEA. Trimming removed 0 bases at V and 3 bases at J, with 14 bases between. The assay was immunoSEQ multiplex PCR, and TCRdb's table has in-frame clones only and misses some. This sample has more than 6,000 clones, with roughly 77% found just once. The record originates from a study of T cells and Merkel cell carcinoma outcomes. The study, taken as a whole, reports: Reportedly, T-cell repertoire with density predicts Merkel cell carcinoma outcomes.

The TCR originated in a human donor with Merkel cell carcinoma. Some clones in this sample may be carry-over from other donors' samples. The specimen was tumor tissue from Merkel cell carcinoma. The rearrangement uses TRBV29-1 and TRBJ1-2; D not resolved. The CDR3 sequence: CSVEDRGPSYYGYTF. The CDR3 DNA reads as TGCAGCGTTGAAGATCGAGGACCGAGCTACTATGGCTACACCTTC. The variable domain in full, completed from reference TRBV29-1 and TRBJ1-2, reads SAVISQKPSRDICQRGTSLTIQCQVDSQVTMMFWYRQQPGQSLTLIATANQGSEATYESGFVIDKFPISRPNLTFSTLTVSNMSPEDSSIYLCSVEDRGPSYYGYTFGSGTRLTVV.